Listed below are T cell receptor beta chains from one sample, sequenced in a study of identical twins. TCRdb reprocessed the 5' RACE reads with MiXCR, giving one entry per CDR3 protein. The sample records about 520,000 distinct CDR3 sequences, 22% being singletons. The same sample was also used in a study of T cells expressing NK-cell markers.

The sequencing input was CD4+ T cells sorted from blood. The receptors were sampled from a woman between 18 and 29 years old in good health. The CDR3 runs from the conserved cysteine through the conserved F or W. The order of the fields is V gene, clone size, J gene, D gene, CDR3 protein, CDR3 DNA. D genes are given only for firm matches. The size of a clone is reported for some rows only, either as once, few or many, or as a class for expanded clones.

>TRBV6-5|NA|TRBJ2-7|NA
CASSYAQGGRNEQYF
TGTGCCAGCAGTTACGCGCAGGGCGGTAGGAACGAGCAGTACTTC
>TRBV2|NA|TRBJ2-5|TRBD2
CASKLIASGLQETQYF
TGTGCCAGCAAGTTGATAGCTAGCGGACTACAAGAGACCCAGTACTTC
>TRBV27|few|TRBJ2-1|NA
CASSFSPPGVGSRNEQFF
TGTGCCAGCAGTTTTTCCCCCCCAGGGGTCGGGTCTAGGAATGAGCAGTTCTTC
>TRBV10-3|NA|TRBJ2-5|NA
CAISDSAGKETQYF
TGTGCCATCAGTGACTCGGCAGGGAAAGAGACCCAGTACTTC
>TRBV12-5|NA|TRBJ2-2|NA
CASGGGGDANTGELFF
TGTGCTAGTGGGGGGGGCGGCGACGCGAACACCGGGGAGCTGTTTTTT
>TRBV27|few|TRBJ1-5|NA
CASSFSPRTHQPQHF
TGTGCCAGCAGTTTCTCACCCCGTACTCATCAGCCCCAGCATTTT
>TRBV5-1|few|TRBJ1-2|NA
CASSLSGTIYGYTF
TGCGCCAGCAGCTTATCCGGGACGATCTATGGCTACACCTTC
>TRBV5-1|NA|TRBJ2-2|NA
CASSLGGEYGELFF
TGCGCCAGCAGCTTGGGTGGAGAGTACGGGGAGCTGTTTTTT
>TRBV5-4|few|TRBJ2-1|TRBD1
CASSGRDSNEQFF
TGTGCCAGCAGCGGCCGGGACAGCAATGAGCAGTTCTTC
>TRBV7-2|NA|TRBJ2-1|NA
CASSPNYRSSYNEQFF
TGTGCCAGCAGCCCTAACTACCGGAGCTCCTACAATGAGCAGTTCTTC